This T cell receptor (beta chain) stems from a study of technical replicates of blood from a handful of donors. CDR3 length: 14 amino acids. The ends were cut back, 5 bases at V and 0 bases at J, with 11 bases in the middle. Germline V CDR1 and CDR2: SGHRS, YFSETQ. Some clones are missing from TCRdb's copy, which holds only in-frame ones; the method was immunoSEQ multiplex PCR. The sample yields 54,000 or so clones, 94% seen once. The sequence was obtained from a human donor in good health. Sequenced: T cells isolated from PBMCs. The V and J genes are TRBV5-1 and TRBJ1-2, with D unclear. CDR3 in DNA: TGCGCCAGCAGGACCGACTTAGCTAACTATGGCTACACCTTC. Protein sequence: CASRTDLANYGYTF.